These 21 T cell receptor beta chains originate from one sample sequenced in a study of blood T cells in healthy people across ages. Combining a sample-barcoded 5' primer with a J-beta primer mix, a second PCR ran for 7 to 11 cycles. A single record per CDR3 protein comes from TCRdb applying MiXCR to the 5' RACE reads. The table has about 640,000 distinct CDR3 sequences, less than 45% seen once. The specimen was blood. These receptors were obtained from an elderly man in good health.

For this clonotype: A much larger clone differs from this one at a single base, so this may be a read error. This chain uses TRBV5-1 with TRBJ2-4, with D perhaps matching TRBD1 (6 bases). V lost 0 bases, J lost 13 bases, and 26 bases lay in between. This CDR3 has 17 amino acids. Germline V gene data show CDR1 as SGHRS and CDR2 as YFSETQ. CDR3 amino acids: CASSLAPTGISYSEQYF. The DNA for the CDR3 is TGCGCCAGCAGCTTGGCTCCGACAGGCATCTCCTACAGTGAGCAGTACTTC.

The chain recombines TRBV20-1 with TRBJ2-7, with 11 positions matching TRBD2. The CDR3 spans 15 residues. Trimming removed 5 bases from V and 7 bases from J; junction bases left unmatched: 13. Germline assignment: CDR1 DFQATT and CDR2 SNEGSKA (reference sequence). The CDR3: CSAEPGLAVYNEQYF. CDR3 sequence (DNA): TGCAGTGCTGAACCGGGACTAGCGGTTTACAATGAGCAGTACTTC.

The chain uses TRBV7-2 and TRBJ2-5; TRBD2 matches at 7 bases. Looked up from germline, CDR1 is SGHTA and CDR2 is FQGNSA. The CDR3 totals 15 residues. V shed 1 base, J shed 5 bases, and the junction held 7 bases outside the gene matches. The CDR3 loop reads CASSLGGEGMETQYF. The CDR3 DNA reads TGTGCCAGCAGCTTAGGGGGGGAGGGCATGGAGACCCAGTACTTC.

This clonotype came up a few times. The CDR3 sequence: CASLEGHRINTDTQYF. For the CDR3, the DNA is TGTGCCAGCCTGGAAGGACACCGAATAAACACAGATACGCAGTATTTT. The gene calls are TRBV2 and TRBJ2-3; D possibly corresponds to TRBD1 (5 bases). The CDR3 covers 16 residues. Trimming took 8 bases from V and 2 from J, leaving 20 bases between them. Germline CDR1 reads SNHLY; CDR2 reads FYNNEI. Full variable domain (missing parts from reference TRBV2 and TRBJ2-3): EPEVTQTPSHQVTQMGQEVILRCVPISNHLYFYWYRQILGQKVEFLVSFYNNEISEKSEIFDDQFSVERPDGSNFTLKIRSTKLEDSAMYFCASLEGHRINTDTQYFGPGTRLTVL.

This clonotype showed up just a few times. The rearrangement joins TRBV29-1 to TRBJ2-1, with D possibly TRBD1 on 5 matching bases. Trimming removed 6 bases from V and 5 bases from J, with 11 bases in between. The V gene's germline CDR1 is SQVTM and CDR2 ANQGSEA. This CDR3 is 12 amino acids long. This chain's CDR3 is CSVGQWDNEQFF. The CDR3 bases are TGCAGCGTAGGACAATGGGACAATGAGCAGTTCTTC.

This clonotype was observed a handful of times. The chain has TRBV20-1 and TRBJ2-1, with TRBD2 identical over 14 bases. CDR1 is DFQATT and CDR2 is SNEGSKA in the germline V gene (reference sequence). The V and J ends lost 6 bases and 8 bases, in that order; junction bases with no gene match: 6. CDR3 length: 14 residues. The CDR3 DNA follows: TGCAGTGCGGAACCGGGACTAGCGGGGGATGAGCAGTTCTTC. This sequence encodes CSAEPGLAGDEQFF.

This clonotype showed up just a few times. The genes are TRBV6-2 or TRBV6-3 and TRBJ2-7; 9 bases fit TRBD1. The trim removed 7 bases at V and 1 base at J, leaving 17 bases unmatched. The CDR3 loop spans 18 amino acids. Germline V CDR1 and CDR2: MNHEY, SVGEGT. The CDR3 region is CASIDRTGGVYRSYEQYF. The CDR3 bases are TGTGCCAGCATCGACCGAACAGGGGGCGTATATCGTTCCTACGAGCAGTACTTC.

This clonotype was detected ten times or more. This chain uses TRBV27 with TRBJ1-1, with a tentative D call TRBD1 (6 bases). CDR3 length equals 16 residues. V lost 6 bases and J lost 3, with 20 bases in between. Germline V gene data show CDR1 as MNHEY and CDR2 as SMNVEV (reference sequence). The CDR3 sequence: CASSEGWWGADTEAFF. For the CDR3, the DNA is TGTGCCAGCAGCGAGGGATGGTGGGGGGCAGACACTGAAGCTTTCTTT.

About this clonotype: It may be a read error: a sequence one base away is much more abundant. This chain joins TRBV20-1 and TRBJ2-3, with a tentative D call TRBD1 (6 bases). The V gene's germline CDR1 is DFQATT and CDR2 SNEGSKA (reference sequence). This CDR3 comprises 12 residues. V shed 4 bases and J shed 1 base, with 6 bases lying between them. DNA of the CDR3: TGCAGTGCTAAGGGGGGCACAGATACGCAGTATTTT. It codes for CSAKGGTDTQYF.

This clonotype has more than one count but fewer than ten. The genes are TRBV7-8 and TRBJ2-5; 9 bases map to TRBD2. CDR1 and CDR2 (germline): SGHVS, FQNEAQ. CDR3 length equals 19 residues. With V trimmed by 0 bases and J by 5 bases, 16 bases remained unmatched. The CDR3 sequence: CASSLAPGLAPPSSETQYF. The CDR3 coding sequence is TGTGCCAGCAGCTTAGCGCCGGGACTAGCTCCACCCAGTTCGGAGACCCAGTACTTC.

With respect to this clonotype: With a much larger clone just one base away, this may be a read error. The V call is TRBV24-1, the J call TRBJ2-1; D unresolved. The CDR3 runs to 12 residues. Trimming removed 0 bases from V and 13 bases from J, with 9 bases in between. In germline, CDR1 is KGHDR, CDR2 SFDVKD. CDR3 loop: CATSDLRETQFF. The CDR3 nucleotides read TGTGCCACCAGTGATTTGAGAGAGACCCAGTTCTTC.

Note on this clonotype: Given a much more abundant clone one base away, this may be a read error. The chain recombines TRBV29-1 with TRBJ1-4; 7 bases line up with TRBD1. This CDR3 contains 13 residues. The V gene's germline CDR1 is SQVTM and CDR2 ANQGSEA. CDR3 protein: CSAARGNNGKLFF. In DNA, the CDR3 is TGCAGCGCAGCCAGGGGGAATAATGGAAAACTGTTTTTT.

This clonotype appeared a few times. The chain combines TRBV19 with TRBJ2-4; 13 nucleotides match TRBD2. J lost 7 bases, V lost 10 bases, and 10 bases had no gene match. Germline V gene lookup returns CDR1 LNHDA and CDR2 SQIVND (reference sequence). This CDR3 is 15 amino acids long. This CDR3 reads CATKKGLAGANIQYF. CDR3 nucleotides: TGTGCCACGAAAAAAGGACTAGCGGGAGCTAACATTCAGTACTTC.

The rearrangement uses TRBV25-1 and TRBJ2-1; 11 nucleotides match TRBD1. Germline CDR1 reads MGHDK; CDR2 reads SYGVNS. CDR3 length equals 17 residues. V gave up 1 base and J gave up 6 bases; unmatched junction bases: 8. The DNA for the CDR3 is TGTGCCAGCAGTGAATTTGGGGGACAGGGGGTCATCAATGAGCAGTTCTTC. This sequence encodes CASSEFGGQGVINEQFF.

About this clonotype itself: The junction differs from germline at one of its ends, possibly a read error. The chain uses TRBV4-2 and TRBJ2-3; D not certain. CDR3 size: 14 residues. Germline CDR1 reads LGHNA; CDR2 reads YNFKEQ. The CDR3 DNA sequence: TGTGCCAGGAGCCAAGTTGGGGAACTTAAAACGCAGTATTTT. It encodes CARSQVGELKTQYF.

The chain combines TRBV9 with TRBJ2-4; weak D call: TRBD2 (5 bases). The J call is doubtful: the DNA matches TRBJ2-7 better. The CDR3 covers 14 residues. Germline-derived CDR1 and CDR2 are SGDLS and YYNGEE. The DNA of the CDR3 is TGTGCCAGCAGCGTAAGAGGAGGACCCCTCGAGCAGTACTTC. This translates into CASSVRGGPLEQYF.

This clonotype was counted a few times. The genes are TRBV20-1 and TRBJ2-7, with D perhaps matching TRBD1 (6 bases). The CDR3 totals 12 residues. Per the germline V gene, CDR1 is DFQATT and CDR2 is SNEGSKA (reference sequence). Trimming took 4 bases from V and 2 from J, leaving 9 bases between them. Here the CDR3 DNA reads TGCAGTGCTACGACAGGCACCTACGAGCAGTACTTC. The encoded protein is CSATTGTYEQYF.

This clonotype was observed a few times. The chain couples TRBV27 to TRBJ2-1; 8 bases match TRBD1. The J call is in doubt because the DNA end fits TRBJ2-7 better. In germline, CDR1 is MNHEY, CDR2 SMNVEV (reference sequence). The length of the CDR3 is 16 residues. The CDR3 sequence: CASSFYRGYSYNEQYF. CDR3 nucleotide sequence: TGTGCCAGCAGTTTTTACAGGGGGTACTCCTACAATGAGCAGTACTTC.

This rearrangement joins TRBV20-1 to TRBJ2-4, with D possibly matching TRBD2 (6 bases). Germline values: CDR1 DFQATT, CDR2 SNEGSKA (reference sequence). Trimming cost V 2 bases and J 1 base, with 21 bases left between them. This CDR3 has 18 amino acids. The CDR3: CSARLQPPSGGAKNIQYF. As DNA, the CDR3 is TGCAGTGCTAGACTCCAGCCTCCAAGTGGAGGGGCCAAAAACATTCAGTACTTC.

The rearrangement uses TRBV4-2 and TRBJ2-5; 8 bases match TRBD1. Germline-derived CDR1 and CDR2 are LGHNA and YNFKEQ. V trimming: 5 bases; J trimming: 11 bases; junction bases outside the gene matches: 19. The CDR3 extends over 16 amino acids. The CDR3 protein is CASSSRQGKSYNEQYF. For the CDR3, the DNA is TGTGCCAGCAGCTCCCGACAGGGGAAGTCCTACAATGAGCAGTACTTC.

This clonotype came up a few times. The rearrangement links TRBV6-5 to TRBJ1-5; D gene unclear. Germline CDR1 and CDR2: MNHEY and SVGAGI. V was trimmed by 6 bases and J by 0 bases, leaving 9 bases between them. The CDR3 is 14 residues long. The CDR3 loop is CASSPDLSNQPQHF. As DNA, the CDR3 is TGTGCCAGCAGCCCGGACCTTAGCAATCAGCCCCAGCATTTT.